These T cell receptor beta chains were read from a single sample in a study of regulatory T cells in long-lasting Graves disease. Each CDR3 protein is one row after TCRdb ran MiXCR on the multiplex PCR reads. The profile shows roughly 500,000 distinct CDR3 sequences, about 11% of them singletons. These same records also appear under a second study, on T cells in Graves' hyperthyroidism and ophthalmopathy.

The starting material was peripheral blood mononuclear cells (PBMCs), obtained at new diagnosis, from a patient treated with antithyroid drugs. The receptors stem from a woman in her 30s with Graves disease. CDR3s include the opening cysteine and the closing phenylalanine or tryptophan. The D gene is left open where the match is weak. Size is stated for part of the rows, as once, few or many counts, or as a class when the clone is expanded.

j_call d_call clone_size v_call cdr3_nt cdr3_aa
TRBJ2-5 . many TRBV20-1 TGCAGTGCTATTTTGGAGGGGACCCAAGAGACCCAGTACTTC CSAILEGTQETQYF
TRBJ2-3 TRBD2 . TRBV19 TGTGCCAGTAGTATTACACGATATAGCGGGAGGGCCGGAGATACGCAGTATTTT CASSITRYSGRAGDTQYF
TRBJ1-1 . many TRBV10-3 TGTGCCATCAGTGAACACGGTACTGAAGCTTTCTTT CAISEHGTEAFF
TRBJ2-5 TRBD2 many TRBV6-1 TGTGCCAGCAGTGGACTAGCGGGAGAGCAAGAGACCCAGTACTTC CASSGLAGEQETQYF
TRBJ2-5 . many TRBV11-2 TGTGCCAGCAGCTTAGGTTTGGAGACCCAGTACTTC CASSLGLETQYF
TRBJ2-5 . many TRBV6-9 TGTGCCAGCAGTTACTCCAACAGGGCTGAGACCCAGTACTTC CASSYSNRAETQYF
TRBJ2-7 TRBD2 many TRBV4-2 TGTGCCAGCAGCCAAGAGACTAGCGGGGCGAGCTCCTACGAGCAGTACTTC CASSQETSGASSYEQYF
TRBJ2-7 TRBD1 few TRBV28 TGTGCCAGCAGTTTGGGGACAGGGATTAGCTCCTACGAGCAGTACTTC CASSLGTGISSYEQYF
TRBJ2-4 . . TRBV25-1 TGTGCCAGCAGGCTCGAATCGGAGAGGTCTCGGGATGCCAAAAACATTCAGTACTTC CASRLESERSRDAKNIQYF
TRBJ1-5 . many TRBV6-1 TGTGCCAGCAGTGATGATAACAGCCTAAACAATCAGCCCCAGCATTTT CASSDDNSLNNQPQHF
TRBJ2-5 . . TRBV30 TGTGCCTGGAGTGAGGGTCCCCAAAAAGCAGAGACCCAGTACTTC CAWSEGPQKAETQYF
TRBJ2-1 TRBD1 many TRBV28 TGTGCCAGCAGTTCGGCCGGGACAGAAAAATACAATGAGCAGTTCTTC CASSSAGTEKYNEQFF
TRBJ2-5 . many TRBV11-1 TGTGCCAGCAGCCTCAGAGACCCGGACCAAGAGACCCAGTACTTC CASSLRDPDQETQYF
TRBJ2-1 . many TRBV30 TGTGCCGGAAGACAGGATAGCTCCTACAATGAGCAGTTCTTC CAGRQDSSYNEQFF
TRBJ2-2 . many TRBV15 TGTGCCACCAGCAGAGTCGCGAACACCGGGGAGCTGTTTTTT CATSRVANTGELFF
TRBJ2-1 . many TRBV2 TGTGCCAGCAGGGGAACATTGTATTCTAGGGAGCAGTTCTTC CASRGTLYSREQFF
TRBJ2-3 . many TRBV9 TGTGCCAGCAGCGTAGGTCCGACAGATACGCAGTATTTT CASSVGPTDTQYF
TRBJ1-2 . many TRBV11-2 TGTGCCAGCAGCTTAGATAGGGGTGGAGTAGGCTACACCTTC CASSLDRGGVGYTF
TRBJ2-1 . many TRBV5-6 TGTGCCAGCAGCTTGGGACAGACGATACTGACGCCTGGGTGGTTCTTC CASSLGQTILTPGWFF
TRBJ1-6 TRBD1 many TRBV5-1 TGCGCCAGCAGCTACACGTTACAGGGGAGCTCCTATAATTCACCCCTCCACTTT CASSYTLQGSSYNSPLHF
TRBJ2-1 . many TRBV11-1 TGTGCCAGCAGCTTAGGGTGGGGGCGTCTGGATGAGCAGTTCTTC CASSLGWGRLDEQFF
TRBJ1-2 TRBD1 many TRBV28 TGTGCCAGCAGAAAACAAACAGGGGTAGGAGGCTACACCTTC CASRKQTGVGGYTF
TRBJ2-6 . few TRBV10-1 TGCGCCAGCAGTGAAGGGTCGGGTGTCGGGGCCAACGTCCTGACTTTC CASSEGSGVGANVLTF
TRBJ2-1 . few TRBV9 TGTGCCAGCAGCGCACAGGTTAACTCCTACAATGAGCAGTTCTTC CASSAQVNSYNEQFF
TRBJ2-1 . many TRBV19 TGTGCCAGTAGACGAGAGGGGAGAAACAATGAGCAGTTCTTC CASRREGRNNEQFF
TRBJ2-1 . few TRBV7-9 TGTGCCAGCGGTATGAGGGTCGGAGGGAATGAGCAGTTCTTC CASGMRVGGNEQFF
TRBJ2-1 TRBD2 many TRBV12-3/TRBV12-4 TGTGCCAGCAGTTATGCCGGGACTAAACAGTTCTTC CASSYAGTKQFF
TRBJ1-1 TRBD1 . TRBV25-1 TGTGCCAGCAGTGGACAGGGTTGGACTGAAGCTTTCTTT CASSGQGWTEAFF
TRBJ2-5 TRBD1 . TRBV6-1 TGTGCCAGCAGAGGGACAGCTTCCCAAGAGACCCAGTACTTC CASRGTASQETQYF
TRBJ1-4 . many TRBV11-3 TGTGCCAGCAGCTTGGGACTCGAAACTAATGAAAAACTGTTTTTT CASSLGLETNEKLFF
TRBJ2-1 . many TRBV28 TGTGCCAGCAGTTTATATTCGGGGCACAATGAGCAGTTCTTC CASSLYSGHNEQFF
TRBJ2-1 TRBD2 many TRBV27 TGTGCCAGCAGTTTATCTGGCGGGAGCTACTACAATGAGCAGTTCTTC CASSLSGGSYYNEQFF
TRBJ2-3 TRBD2 many TRBV7-2 TGTGCCAGCAGCGCTAGCGGGAGGGGGGATACGCAGTATTTT CASSASGRGDTQYF
TRBJ2-3 TRBD2 many TRBV11-1 TGTGCCAGCAGATCCTCCCCGGGAGGACTGACAGATACGCAGTATTTT CASRSSPGGLTDTQYF
TRBJ1-2 TRBD1 once TRBV7-2 TGTGCCAGCAGCCTACGTGTCTATCGGACAGGGGCGCTTTATGGCTACACCTTC CASSLRVYRTGALYGYTF
TRBJ1-5 . many TRBV12-3/TRBV12-4 TGTGCCAGCTCAAGGCGGACTGATCAGCCCCAGCATTTT CASSRRTDQPQHF
TRBJ2-1 TRBD2 many TRBV3-1 TGTGCCAGCAGCTCCGAAGGTAGCGGGATCAATGAGCAGTTCTTC CASSSEGSGINEQFF
TRBJ1-2 . many TRBV5-4 TGTGCCAGCAGCTTTTTAGGGGGGCCCTATGGCTACACCTTC CASSFLGGPYGYTF
TRBJ2-1 TRBD1 many TRBV6-1 TGTGCCAGCACCCAGACAGGGATCGCCTACAATGAGCAGTTCTTC CASTQTGIAYNEQFF
TRBJ2-3 TRBD1 many TRBV30 TGTGCCTGGAACAGGGGTGGCACAGATACGCAGTATTTT CAWNRGGTDTQYF
TRBJ2-7 TRBD2 . TRBV3-1 TGTGCCAGCCCCACTAGCGGGTATACCTACGAGCAGTACTTC CASPTSGYTYEQYF
TRBJ2-6 TRBD1 many TRBV2 TGTGCCACCAGGGGGTTTGGGGCCAACGTCCTGACTTTC CATRGFGANVLTF
TRBJ1-2 TRBD1 many TRBV19 TGTGCCAGTAGTATTGACAGGGATACTAACTATGGCTACACCTTC CASSIDRDTNYGYTF
TRBJ2-1 TRBD1 few TRBV10-2 TGCGCCAGCAGAAGGGGACAGGTGAGCTCCTACAATGAGCAGTTCTTC CASRRGQVSSYNEQFF
TRBJ2-1 . many TRBV20-1 TGCAGTGCTAGTGGGGGGATAGGGTTCTCCTACAATGAGCAGTTCTTC CSASGGIGFSYNEQFF
TRBJ2-5 TRBD2 few TRBV5-1 TGCGCCAGCAGCTTGAGGCCCCTAGCGGGCGAAGAGACCCAGTACTTC CASSLRPLAGEETQYF
TRBJ2-1 . many TRBV20-1 TGCAGTGCTCGAGACGGGGAGCCCTACAATGAGCAGTTCTTC CSARDGEPYNEQFF
TRBJ1-1 TRBD1 many TRBV20-1 TGCAGTGCCGTTGGACAGGGGAGGATGAACACTGAAGCTTTCTTT CSAVGQGRMNTEAFF
TRBJ2-2 TRBD2 many TRBV11-1 TGTGCCAGCAGGCTCACTAGCGGAGCAAACACCGGGGAGCTGTTTTTT CASRLTSGANTGELFF
TRBJ2-7 . many TRBV30 TGTGCCTGGAGCCAATTACTTATGGGCGAGCAGTACTTC CAWSQLLMGEQYF
TRBJ2-5 . many TRBV28 TGTGCCAGCAGTTTATTACTCAACGAAGAGACCCAGTACTTC CASSLLLNEETQYF
TRBJ1-6 . few TRBV4-3 TGCGCCAGCAGCCAAGATCCCCTATCGGGCCCCCTCCACTTT CASSQDPLSGPLHF
TRBJ1-1 . many TRBV29-1 TGCAGCGTCTCACCATTGTCCTCGAACACTGAAGCTTTCTTT CSVSPLSSNTEAFF
TRBJ2-5 TRBD2 many TRBV30 TGTGCCTGGAGTAACTTAGCGGGGGGGAAGACCCAGTACTTC CAWSNLAGGKTQYF
TRBJ2-6 . . TRBV5-1 TGTGCCAGCAGCTCACAGGGGTGGGGGGTCTCTGAGGCCAACGTCCTGACTTTC CASSSQGWGVSEANVLTF
TRBJ1-2 . few TRBV7-2 TGTGCCAGCAGCCATAGCGGGGGAACAGGCTATGGCTACACCTTC CASSHSGGTGYGYTF
TRBJ2-7 TRBD1 few TRBV6-1 TGTGCCAGCAAGTTATCGGGACAGATTTCGACCGAGCAGTACTTC CASKLSGQISTEQYF
TRBJ2-1 . many TRBV20-1 TGCAGTGCTAGAGATGTCGGGAGTTACAATGAGCAGTTCTTC CSARDVGSYNEQFF
TRBJ2-7 . . TRBV30 TGTGCCTGGACCCGGGGAATCTCCTACGAGCAGTACTTC CAWTRGISYEQYF
TRBJ2-3 . . TRBV24-1 TGTGCCACCAGTGATAGGGGAGATACGCAGTATTTT CATSDRGDTQYF